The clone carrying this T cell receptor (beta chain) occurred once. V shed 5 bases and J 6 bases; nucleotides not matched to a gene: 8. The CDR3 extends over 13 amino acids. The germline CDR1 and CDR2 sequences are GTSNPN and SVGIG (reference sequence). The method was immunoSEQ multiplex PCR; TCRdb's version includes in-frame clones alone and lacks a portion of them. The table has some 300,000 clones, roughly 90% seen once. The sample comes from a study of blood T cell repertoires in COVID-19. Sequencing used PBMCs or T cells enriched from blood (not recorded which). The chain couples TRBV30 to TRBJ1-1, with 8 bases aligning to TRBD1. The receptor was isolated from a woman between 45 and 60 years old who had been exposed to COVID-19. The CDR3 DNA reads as TGTGCCTGGGAAACCGACAGGGGCGCTGAAGCTTTCTTT. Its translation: CAWETDRGAEAFF. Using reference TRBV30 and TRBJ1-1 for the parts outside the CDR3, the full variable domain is SQTIHQWPATLVQPVGSPLSLECTVEGTSNPNLYWYRQAAGRGLQLLFYSVGIGQISSEVPQNLSASRPQDRQFILSSKKLLLSDSGFYLCAWETDRGAEAFFGQGTRLTVV.